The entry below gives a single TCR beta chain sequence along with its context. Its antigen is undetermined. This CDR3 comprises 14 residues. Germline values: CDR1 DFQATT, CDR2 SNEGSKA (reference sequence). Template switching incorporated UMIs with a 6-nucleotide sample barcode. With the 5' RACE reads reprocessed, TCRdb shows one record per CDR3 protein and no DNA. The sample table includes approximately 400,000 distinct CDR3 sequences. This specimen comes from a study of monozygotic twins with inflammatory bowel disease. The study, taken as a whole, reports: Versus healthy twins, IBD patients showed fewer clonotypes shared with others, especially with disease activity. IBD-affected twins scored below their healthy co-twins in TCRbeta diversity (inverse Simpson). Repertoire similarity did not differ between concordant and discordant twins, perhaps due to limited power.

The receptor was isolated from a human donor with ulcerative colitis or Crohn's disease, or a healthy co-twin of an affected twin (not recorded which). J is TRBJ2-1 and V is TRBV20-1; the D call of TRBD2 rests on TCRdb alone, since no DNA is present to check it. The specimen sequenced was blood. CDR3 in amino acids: CSAPGLAGGNEQFF.